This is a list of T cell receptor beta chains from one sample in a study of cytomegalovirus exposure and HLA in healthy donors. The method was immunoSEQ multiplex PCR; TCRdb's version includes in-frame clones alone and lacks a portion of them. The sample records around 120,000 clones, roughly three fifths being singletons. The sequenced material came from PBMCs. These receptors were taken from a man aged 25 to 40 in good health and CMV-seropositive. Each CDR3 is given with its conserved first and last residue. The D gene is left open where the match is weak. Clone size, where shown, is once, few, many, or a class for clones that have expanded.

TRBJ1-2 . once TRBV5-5 TGTGCCAGCAGCTTAACCGGAGGAGCTAACTATGGCTACACCTTC CASSLTGGANYGYTF
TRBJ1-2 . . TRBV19 TGTGCCAGTAGTATAGACGGGGTATTAGGCGGCTACACCTTC CASSIDGVLGGYTF
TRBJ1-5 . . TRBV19 TGTGTCAGTAGTAGGCCAGGGGTTCAGCCCCAGCATTTT CVSSRPGVQPQHF
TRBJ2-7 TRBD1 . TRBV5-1 TGCGCCAGCAGCCCGGGACAGATCTACGAGCAGTACTTC CASSPGQIYEQYF
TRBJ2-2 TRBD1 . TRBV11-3 TGTGCCAGCAGCCCACAGGGGGCGACCGGGGAGCTGTTTTTT CASSPQGATGELFF
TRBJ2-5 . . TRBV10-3 TGTGCCATCAGGTCGGGAGAAGGGGAAGAGACCCAGTACTTC CAIRSGEGEETQYF
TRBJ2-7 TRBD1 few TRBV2 TGTGCCAGGAGGGGGACAGGGACCTACGGCGAGCAGTACTTC CARRGTGTYGEQYF
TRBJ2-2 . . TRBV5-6 TGTGCCAGCAGTTACGCAGGGTTGGGGGAGCTGTTTTTT CASSYAGLGELFF
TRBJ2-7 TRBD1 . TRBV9 TGTGCCAGCAGCGCGACAGGGGGAGGCGAGCAGTACTTC CASSATGGGEQYF
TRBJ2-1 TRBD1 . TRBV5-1 TGCGCCAGCAGCACGACAGGGAACAATGAGCAGTTCTTC CASSTTGNNEQFF
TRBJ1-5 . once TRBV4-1 TGCGCCAGCAGCCAAGTCCGGGGGACGGACCAGCATTTT CASSQVRGTDQHF
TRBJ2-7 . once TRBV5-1 TGCGCCAGCAGCATGGACTTCTACGAGCAGTACTTC CASSMDFYEQYF
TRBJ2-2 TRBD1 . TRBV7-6 TGTGCCAGCAGCCTTCGGACAGGGGGCACACGAGACACCGGGGAGCTGTTTTTT CASSLRTGGTRDTGELFF
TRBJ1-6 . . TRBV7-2 TGTGCCAGCAGCTTAGGGCGGGGACCCTATAATTCACCCCTCCACTTT CASSLGRGPYNSPLHF
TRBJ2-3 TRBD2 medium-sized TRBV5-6 TGTGCCAGCAGCGGGGGGGGCACAGATACGCAGTATTTT CASSGGGTDTQYF
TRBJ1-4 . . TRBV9 TGTGCCAGCAGCGTAGACCAGTCAACTAATGAAAAACTGTTTTTT CASSVDQSTNEKLFF
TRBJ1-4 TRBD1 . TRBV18 TGTGCCAGCTCCGCTCTGACCGGGACAGGGGTCGAAAAACTGTTTTTT CASSALTGTGVEKLFF
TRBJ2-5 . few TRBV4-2 TGTGCCAGCAGCCAAGGGAGGGAAGAGACCCAGTACTTC CASSQGREETQYF
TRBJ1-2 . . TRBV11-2 TGTGCCAGCACCGCCCGGACAGTTAACTATGGCTACACCTTC CASTARTVNYGYTF
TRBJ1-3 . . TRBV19 TGTGCCAGTAGGCGGGGGAGCTCTGGAAACACCATATATTTT CASRRGSSGNTIYF
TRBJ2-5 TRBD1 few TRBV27 TGTGCCAGCAGTTCCAGGGGGCCTCATGGCATATACTTC CASSSRGPHGIYF
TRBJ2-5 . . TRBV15 TGTGCCACCAGCAGAGGACTCCAAGAGACCCAGTACTTC CATSRGLQETQYF
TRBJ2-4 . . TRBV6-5 TGTGCCAGCAGTTCGTCGGTAGCTTCAGCCAAAAACATTCAGTACTTC CASSSSVASAKNIQYF
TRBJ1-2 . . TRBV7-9 TGTGCCAGCAGCTTAGAGTATGGGGGGGCTCGGGGCTACACCTTC CASSLEYGGARGYTF
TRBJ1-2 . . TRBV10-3 TGTGCCATCAGTGAACAGAGCTATGGCTACACCTTC CAISEQSYGYTF
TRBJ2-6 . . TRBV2 TGTGCCACGTTACGGAGCTCTGGGGCCAACGTCCTGACTTTC CATLRSSGANVLTF
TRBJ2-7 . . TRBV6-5 TGTGCCAGCTTGGGACACCTGAGCTCCTACGAGCAGTACTTC CASLGHLSSYEQYF
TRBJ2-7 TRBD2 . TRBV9 TGTGCCAGCAGCGTAGGGGGAAGCGGGGGAAGCTACGAGCAGTACTTC CASSVGGSGGSYEQYF
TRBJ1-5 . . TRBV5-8 TGTGCCAGCAGCTGGGGAGGTGTTGGTCAGCCCCAGCATTTT CASSWGGVGQPQHF
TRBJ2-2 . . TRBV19 TGTGCCAGTAGTAATCGGGAAAACACCGGGGAGCTGTTTTTT CASSNRENTGELFF
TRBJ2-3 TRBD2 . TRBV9 TGTGCCAGCAGCCCCGGGGGGGGTACAGATACGCAGTATTTT CASSPGGGTDTQYF
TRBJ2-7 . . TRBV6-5 TGTGCCAGCAGGGGCTGGACATCAAGCTCCTACGAGCAGTACTTC CASRGWTSSSYEQYF
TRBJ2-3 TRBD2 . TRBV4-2 TGTGCCAGCATAGCGGGGGGCACAGATACGCAGTATTTT CASIAGGTDTQYF